This T cell receptor (beta chain) was found in a study of CXCR3-negative and CXCR3-positive naive CD8 T cells. Study-level findings and limits: Within a donor, both naive subsets shared TRBV-TRBJ usage, unlike memory cells. Surface CD5 looked about the same in the naive subsets, so the authors worked out TCR strength from TRB CDR3 properties. Naive CXCR3-positive cells had TRB CDR3s more hydrophobic than those of CXCR3-negative naive cells.

The CD45RO-CCR7+CD27+CD95- phenotype denoted naive CD8+ T cells. Germline lookup yields CDR1 MDHEN and CDR2 SYDVKM. CDR3 size: 13 residues. Regarding this clonotype: Its matching antigen is unknown.

The study made its TRB cDNA libraries by 5' RACE, adding UMI labels. TCRdb re-called the 5' RACE reads; every CDR3 protein appears as one record, without DNA. This sample's clone table lists 70,000 to 95,000 distinct CDR3 sequences. This TCR was recovered from a human donor in good health. Some clones in this sample may be carry-over from other donors' samples. Specimen: naive CXCR3- CD8+ T cells from blood. Documented subset: CD45RO-CCR7+CD27+CD95- naive CD8+ T cells lacking CXCR3 (TNR3-). This chain links TRBV28 with TRBJ2-1; TCRdb's assignment of TRBD1 cannot be checked, as there is no DNA. CDR3 loop: CASVDRGLDEQFF.